The clone carrying this T cell receptor beta chain was found once. Its specificity is unknown. The sample comes from a study of cytomegalovirus exposure and HLA in healthy donors. Study results and caveats: Despite most TCR sequences being rare, some public TCRs occurred in many donors. The presence/absence work took it that sequencing depth was about the same across donors. Sequencing had likely introduced a cluster of highly shared sequence variants as an artifact. For cytomegalovirus status, the classifier reportedly gave diagnoses with high specificity and sensitivity.

Germline values: CDR1 SGHTA, CDR2 FQGNSA. J was trimmed by 12 bases and V by 4 bases; bases with no gene match: 9. The CDR3 loop spans 13 amino acids. This PCR relied on a set of 60 Vbeta primers and 13 Jbeta primers. Repertoires were generated with immunoSEQ multiplex PCR, while TCRdb's copy carries only in-frame clones and drops some. In the table there are nearly 110,000 clones, 77% of which are singletons. This sequence was found in a male donor in good health and CMV-seronegative. What was sequenced was PBMCs. The rearrangement joins TRBV7-2 to TRBJ2-4; 7 nucleotides align to TRBD1. The CDR3 DNA reads as TGTGCCAGCAGCTCAACCCGGGACAGCGGTCAGTACTTC. This translates into CASSSTRDSGQYF.